These T cell receptor beta chains were read from a single sample in a study of PD-1 blockade in classical Hodgkin lymphoma. Using immunoSEQ multiplex PCR, the repertoire was profiled, and TCRdb retains in-frame clones only, with some absent. The sample lists roughly 92,000 clones; around 90% were seen once. The sample consisted of peripheral blood mononuclear cells (PBMCs), taken at baseline. These receptors were taken from a human donor with classical Hodgkin lymphoma. Each CDR3 is given without its conserved first and last residue.

len,v_gene,j_gene,CDR3aa
12,TRBV28,TRBJ2-7,ASSGDRGLYEQY
13,TRBV7-9,TRBJ2-7,ASSSYGTQFYEQY
10,TRBV7-2,TRBJ2-5,ASSLVGETQY
11,TRBV2,TRBJ1-6,ASSRGLNSPLH
11,TRBV5-1,TRBJ2-1,ASSLGLISEQF
10,TRBV11-1,TRBJ2-7,ASSLEGDEQY
12,TRBV6-5,.,ASSEGVVPYEQY
15,TRBV6-1,TRBJ2-3,ASSARWPGLDTDTQY
13,TRBV7-3,.,ASSLLGTGNSEQY
16,TRBV6-1,TRBJ2-3,ASSEVPGRRQSTDTQY
11,TRBV27,TRBJ2-7,ASSFSGSYEQY
9,TRBV25-1,TRBJ2-1,ASSGTREQF
13,TRBV28,TRBJ2-5,ASSTLQGSGETQY
14,TRBV7-2,TRBJ1-5,ASSLAGAAFNQPQH
15,TRBV9,TRBJ2-3,ASSVASSGGFTDTQY
13,TRBV6-6,TRBJ2-2,ASRGTEGSSGELF
12,TRBV2,TRBJ2-7,ASAFRDRGYEQY
11,TRBV28,TRBJ2-7,ASRLAVTYEQY
13,TRBV29-1,TRBJ1-4,SHRTQPGFKEKLF
9,TRBV5-1,TRBJ2-3,ASSFTDTQY
14,TRBV7-9,TRBJ2-7,ASSPRTSGNNLEQY
11,TRBV7-9,TRBJ2-7,ASNLRQGAEQY
13,TRBV10-3,TRBJ1-1,AISPFGQGGTEAF
12,TRBV7-9,TRBJ1-1,ASSLYSGTEEAF
14,TRBV7-2,TRBJ2-3,ASSDIWRTSTDTQY
16,TRBV25-1,TRBJ2-1,ASSETEISGLLWNEQF
11,TRBV27,TRBJ2-1,ASSSPLRDEQF
10,TRBV6-1,TRBJ2-3,ASSERSDKQY
13,TRBV28,TRBJ2-4,ASSEQGWDKNIQY
12,TRBV5-1,TRBJ2-7,ASSLAGQSYEQY
13,TRBV5-1,TRBJ1-5,ASSPGPAGYQPQH
12,TRBV27,TRBJ2-1,ASSLSTTYNEQF
15,TRBV2,TRBJ2-7,ASSGARTSGSQHEQY
14,TRBV5-1,TRBJ1-5,ASSRDGPGVRQPQH
11,TRBV29-1,TRBJ1-2,SVAVTGGAGYT
13,TRBV4-1,TRBJ2-5,ASTSGYSDSETQY
15,TRBV2,TRBJ2-7,ASSGGQVVVLTYEQY
14,TRBV25-1,TRBJ2-1,ASSAETGDIDNEQF
11,TRBV5-4,TRBJ2-6,ASRPDGANVLT
12,TRBV5-1,TRBJ2-1,ASSFREGYNEQF
13,TRBV13,TRBJ2-3,ASSGTSEYTDTQY
12,TRBV27,TRBJ2-3,ASSSPIGAHTQY
16,TRBV4-1,TRBJ2-1,ASSQGWLADAPYNEQF
12,TRBV5-1,TRBJ2-5,ASSRGLLQETQY